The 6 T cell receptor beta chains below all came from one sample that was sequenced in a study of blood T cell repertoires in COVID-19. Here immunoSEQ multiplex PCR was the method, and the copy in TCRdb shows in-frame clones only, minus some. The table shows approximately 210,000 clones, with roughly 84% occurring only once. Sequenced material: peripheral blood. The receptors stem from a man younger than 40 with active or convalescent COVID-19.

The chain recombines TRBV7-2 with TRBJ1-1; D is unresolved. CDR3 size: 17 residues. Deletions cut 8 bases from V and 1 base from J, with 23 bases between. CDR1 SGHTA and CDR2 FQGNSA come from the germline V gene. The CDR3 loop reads CASGSLLDTPQNTEAFF. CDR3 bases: TGTGCCAGCGGGAGCCTGCTAGATACGCCGCAGAACACTGAAGCTTTCTTT.

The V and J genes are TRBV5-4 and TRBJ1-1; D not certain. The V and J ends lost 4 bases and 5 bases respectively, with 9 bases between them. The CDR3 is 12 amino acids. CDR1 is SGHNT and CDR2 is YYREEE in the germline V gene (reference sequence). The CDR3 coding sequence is TGTGCCAGCAGCGCAGGACTGACTGAAGCTTTCTTT. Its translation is CASSAGLTEAFF.

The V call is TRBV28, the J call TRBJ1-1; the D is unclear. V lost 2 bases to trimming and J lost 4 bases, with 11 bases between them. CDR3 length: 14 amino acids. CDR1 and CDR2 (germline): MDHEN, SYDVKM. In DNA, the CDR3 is TGTGCCAGCAGTTTAGCTCGCGAAACCACTGAAGCTTTCTTT. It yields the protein CASSLARETTEAFF.

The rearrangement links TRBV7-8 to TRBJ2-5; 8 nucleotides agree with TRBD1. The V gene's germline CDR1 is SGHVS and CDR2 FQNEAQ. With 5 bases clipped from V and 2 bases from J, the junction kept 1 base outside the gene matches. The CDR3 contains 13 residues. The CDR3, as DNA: TGTGCCAGCAGCCGGGACAGGCAAGAGACCCAGTACTTC. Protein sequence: CASSRDRQETQYF.

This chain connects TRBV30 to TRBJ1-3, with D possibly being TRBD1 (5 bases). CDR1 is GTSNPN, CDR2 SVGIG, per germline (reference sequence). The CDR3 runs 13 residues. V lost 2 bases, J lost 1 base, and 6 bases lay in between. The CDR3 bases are TGTGCCTGGAGTACAGGTTCTGGAAACACCATATATTTT. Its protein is CAWSTGSGNTIYF.

The CDR3 region has the DNA TGTGCCAGCAACCAAGGGGTATCCTACTCTGGAAACACCATATATTTT. Encoded protein: CASNQGVSYSGNTIYF. V and J are TRBV28 and TRBJ1-3; D may be TRBD1 (5 bases). The CDR3 sequence is 16 residues long. V was cut by 7 bases and J by 0 bases, with 16 bases left in between. Germline CDR1 is MDHEN and CDR2 is SYDVKM.